These T cell receptor beta chains were read from a single sample in a study of cytomegalovirus exposure and HLA in healthy donors. This table comes from immunoSEQ multiplex PCR, and its TCRdb copy is limited to in-frame clones, with some not included. The table lists about 97,000 clones, roughly two thirds of them singletons. The sample consisted of PBMCs. The source is a man aged 35-49 years in good health and CMV-seronegative. CDR3s include the opening cysteine and the closing phenylalanine or tryptophan. D genes are given only for firm matches. The listing skips clone size in some rows; elsewhere it reads once, few, many or a size class.

TRBJ2-7 - - TRBV2 TGTGCCAGCAGTTCCGACAGGAAAGTCGAGCAGTACTTC CASSSDRKVEQYF
TRBJ2-3 TRBD2 few TRBV5-1 TGCGCCAGCAGCTCGGGACTAGCGGGCACAGATACGCAGTATTTT CASSSGLAGTDTQYF
TRBJ1-1 - - TRBV18 TGTGCCAGCTCACCACATCAAGGGGGATTGAGCCCTGAAGCTTTCTTT CASSPHQGGLSPEAFF
TRBJ2-7 - - TRBV14 TGTGCCAGCAGACCCTTGGGGGCCCGAGAGGAGCAGTACTTC CASRPLGAREEQYF
TRBJ1-5 TRBD1 - TRBV19 TGTGCCAGTAGTATAGACGACGGGGACAGCAATAGCAATCAGCCCCAGCATTTT CASSIDDGDSNSNQPQHF
TRBJ2-3 - - TRBV25-1 TGTGCCAGCAGTGACACCTCGGCGGGGAGCACAGATACGCAGTATTTT CASSDTSAGSTDTQYF
TRBJ2-3 TRBD1 - TRBV9 TGTGCCAGCACGACAGGGTACACAGATACGCAGTATTTT CASTTGYTDTQYF
TRBJ2-7 TRBD1 once TRBV2 TGTGCCAGCACATGGACAGGGGGATCCTACGAGCAGTACTTC CASTWTGGSYEQYF
TRBJ1-1 TRBD1 - TRBV2 TGTGCCAGCAGTGCCTGGGGACAGGAAGCTTTCTTT CASSAWGQEAFF
TRBJ2-7 - - TRBV4-3 TGCGCCAGCAGAGCCAAAGCAACAGGGCTATTCCACGAGCAGTACTTC CASRAKATGLFHEQYF
TRBJ2-7 - - TRBV7-6 TGTGCCAGCAGCTTAGGCTACAGCTACGAGCAGTACTTC CASSLGYSYEQYF
TRBJ1-3 - - TRBV5-1 TGCGCCAGCAGCTTGGAAGCGGGGTATGGGAACACCATATATTTT CASSLEAGYGNTIYF
TRBJ2-7 TRBD2 - TRBV2 TGTGCCAGCAGTGATAGCGGGGGCTCCTACGAGCAGTACTTC CASSDSGGSYEQYF
TRBJ2-1 TRBD2 - TRBV4-1 TGCGCCAGCAGCCAGGGACTAGCGGGGGGGCCGGGGAATGAGCAGTTCTTC CASSQGLAGGPGNEQFF
TRBJ2-7 TRBD1 - TRBV5-1 TGCGCCAGCAGCACGGGACAGGGGCGCTACTACGAGCAGTACTTC CASSTGQGRYYEQYF
TRBJ2-7 TRBD1 few TRBV5-5 TGTGCCAGCAGCTGGGAACACAGGGGTCTCTCCTACGAGCAGTACTTC CASSWEHRGLSYEQYF
TRBJ1-5 TRBD1 - TRBV2 TGTGCCAGCAGGGGACAGTTGAATCAGCCCCAGCATTTT CASRGQLNQPQHF
TRBJ2-3 - - TRBV7-3 TGTGCCAGCAGCTTACTCGGACAGAACACAGATACGCAGTATTTT CASSLLGQNTDTQYF
TRBJ2-7 - once TRBV6-4 TGTGCCAGCAGACCTCCGGGACAAAACTTCTACGAGCAGTACTTC CASRPPGQNFYEQYF
TRBJ1-2 TRBD1 - TRBV5-8 TGTGCCAGCAGCTTATGGACAGGGATTGGCTACACCTTC CASSLWTGIGYTF
TRBJ1-5 TRBD1 - TRBV7-9 TGTGCCAGCAGCGGGACAGGTAGCAATCAGCCCCAGCATTTT CASSGTGSNQPQHF
TRBJ2-3 TRBD2 once TRBV15 TGTGCCACCAGCAGAGAAGCGGGGTACTATACGCAGTATTTT CATSREAGYYTQYF
TRBJ2-2 TRBD2 - TRBV2 TGTGCCAGCACGGGTAGCGGGGGGTACACCGGGGAGCTGTTTTTT CASTGSGGYTGELFF
TRBJ1-2 TRBD1 - TRBV6-5 TGTGCCGGCAGTTACAAGGGACAGGGAAACTATGGCTACACCTTC CAGSYKGQGNYGYTF
TRBJ1-1 TRBD1 - TRBV6-5 TGTGCCAGCAGTTTCCAGGGGGATGTCACTGAAGCTTTCTTT CASSFQGDVTEAFF
TRBJ1-4 - - TRBV2 TGTGCCAGCAGTCCCCGGGACATCAATGAAAAACTGTTTTTT CASSPRDINEKLFF
TRBJ2-2 TRBD1 - TRBV28 TGTGCCAGCAGTTTACTCGGGACAGGAGGCACCGGGGAGCTGTTTTTT CASSLLGTGGTGELFF
TRBJ1-1 - - TRBV15 TGTGCCACCAGTTTGACAGCTATGAACACTGAAGCTTTCTTT CATSLTAMNTEAFF
TRBJ2-7 TRBD2 few TRBV6-6 TGTGCCACATATAGCGGGCGAATCTACGAGCAGTACTTC CATYSGRIYEQYF
TRBJ2-7 TRBD1 once TRBV9 TGTGCCAGCAGCCCTCGGGACAGGGGAACCGACGAGCAGTACTTC CASSPRDRGTDEQYF
TRBJ2-7 TRBD2 - TRBV6-1 TGTGCCAGCAGTATAGCGGGAGCCTACGAGCAGTACTTC CASSIAGAYEQYF
TRBJ1-1 - few TRBV30 TGTGCCTGGATGGAGAGTCCAGCGAACACTGAAGCTTTCTTT CAWMESPANTEAFF
TRBJ1-1 - - TRBV5-1 TGCGCCAGCAGCTTGCCTGGGAGTGGCACTGAAGCTTTCTTT CASSLPGSGTEAFF
TRBJ1-5 - few TRBV5-6 TGTGCCAGCAGCTTATCAGTCGATCAGCCCCAGCATTTT CASSLSVDQPQHF
TRBJ2-5 - - TRBV7-2 TGTGCCAGCAGCCCCCGGGGGGCGGTCGGGACCCAGTACTTC CASSPRGAVGTQYF
TRBJ2-7 - - TRBV5-1 TGCGCCAGCAGCTCGAACCCAGGCTCCTACGAGCAGTACTTC CASSSNPGSYEQYF